One sample yielded the 16 T cell receptor beta chains listed below, sequenced in a study of post-analysis software for immune sequencing data. The antigens for these receptors are not known. Overall study findings and caveats: Five TRBV segments, including TRBV5-6, TRBV5-1 and TRBV20-1, were more frequent in patients than controls.

Libraries were made from TCR beta cDNA, and they carried unique molecular identifiers. Using its own MiXCR run on the PCR reads, TCRdb lists one record per CDR3 protein. The sample lists 350,000 to 500,000 distinct CDR3 sequences, 35% to 45% seen once, with 6.5% to 8% in the top ten. Material for sequencing was blood. The source is a girl aged 2 to 9 with multiple sclerosis.

The chain has TRBV20-1 and TRBJ1-2, with a possible D match to TRBD1 (5 bases). The V and J ends lost 5 bases and 0 bases respectively, with 13 bases between them. Germline loops: CDR1 DFQATT, CDR2 SNEGSKA (reference sequence). The CDR3 covers 14 residues. Here the CDR3 reads CSAFNRQSNYGYTF. In DNA form, the CDR3 reads TGCAGTGCTTTCAATCGACAGTCTAACTATGGCTACACCTTC.

The V call is TRBV3-1, the J call TRBJ2-3, with D unclear. The V end lost 0 bases, the J end lost 1 base, and 8 bases lay between the germline ends. CDR3 length: 15 amino acids. Germline lookup yields CDR1 LGHDT and CDR2 YNNKEL (reference sequence). The chain's CDR3 is CASSQDYQGTDTQYF. Here the CDR3 DNA reads TGTGCCAGCAGCCAAGATTACCAGGGCACAGATACGCAGTATTTT.

This clonotype occurred a few times. The rearrangement uses TRBV9 and TRBJ2-7; 8 nucleotides match TRBD2. The CDR3 spans 16 residues. V shed 4 bases, J shed 4 bases, and the junction held 13 bases outside the gene matches. Germline V lookup: CDR1 SGDLS, CDR2 YYNGEE. This CDR3 is CASSPLRGGRPYEQYF. The CDR3 region has the DNA TGTGCCAGCAGCCCACTCCGGGGGGGCAGGCCTTACGAGCAGTACTTC.

CDR3 region: CASTRDGNDQSETQYF. For the CDR3, the DNA is TGCGCCAGCACACGGGACGGGAATGATCAATCAGAGACCCAGTACTTC. V is TRBV5-1 and J is TRBJ2-5; either TRBD1 or TRBD2 may fit D (5 bases each). Germline V CDR1 and CDR2: SGHRS, YFSETQ. The germline V and J ends were trimmed by 6 bases and 4 bases, with 22 bases remaining between them. CDR3 size: 16 residues.

The sample holds a few counts of this clonotype. The chain links TRBV7-9 to TRBJ2-1; 7 nucleotides line up with TRBD2. J lost 2 bases, V lost 5 bases, and 6 bases had no gene match. Germline values: CDR1 SEHNR, CDR2 FQNEAQ (reference sequence). The CDR3 length is 15 residues. In DNA, the CDR3 is TGTGCCAGCAGCGAGCTAGCGGAGCCCTACAATGAGCAGTTCTTC. This encodes CASSELAEPYNEQFF.

The gene calls are TRBV28 and TRBJ2-3, with D tentatively TRBD1 or TRBD2 (5 bases each). Germline V gives CDR1 MDHEN, CDR2 SYDVKM. With 0 bases removed from V and 4 bases from J, the gap between germline ends came to 14 bases. This CDR3 is 16 amino acids long. CDR3 sequence (DNA): TGTGCCAGCAGTTTATGGTGGGGGTTCGTCCCAGATACGCAGTATTTT. It is translated as CASSLWWGFVPDTQYF.

In regard to this clonotype: One end of the junction is discordant with germline, which a read error may explain. V is TRBV7-2 and J is TRBJ1-1; the D gene is possibly TRBD1 (6 bases). From germline, CDR1 is SGHTA and CDR2 FQGNSA. CDR3 size: 13 residues. The CDR3, as DNA: TGTTCCAGCAGCTCGGGACAGAACACTGAAGCTTTCTTT. It encodes CSSSSGQNTEAFF.

This clonotype was counted a few times. V gene TRBV5-1 combines with J gene TRBJ1-2; the D gene is possibly TRBD1 (6 bases). This CDR3 has 14 residues. Trimming shortened V by 3 bases and J by 6 bases, and 15 bases separated the two germline ends. Germline V CDR1 and CDR2: SGHRS, YFSETQ. In nucleotides, the CDR3 is TGCGCCAGCAGCTCGGAAACAGGGAGACATGGCTACACCTTC. This sequence encodes CASSSETGRHGYTF.

The V and J genes are TRBV20-1 and TRBJ1-4; D gene uncertain. CDR1 and CDR2 (germline): DFQATT, SNEGSKA (reference sequence). Trimming left V 2 bases short and J 6 bases short, with 16 bases between. The CDR3 contains 15 residues. The CDR3 sequence: CSARKDARPDEKLFF. DNA for the CDR3: TGCAGTGCTAGAAAGGACGCCAGGCCGGATGAAAAACTGTTTTTT.

The gene calls are TRBV4-1 and TRBJ2-5; no reliable D call. Germline V CDR1 and CDR2: MGHRA, YSYEKL. This CDR3 contains 13 residues. Trimming pared 4 bases from V and 5 bases from J, leaving 11 bases between. CDR3 in amino acids: CASSLHGVETQYF. CDR3 in DNA: TGCGCCAGCAGCCTACATGGGGTGGAGACCCAGTACTTC.

The J gene is TRBJ2-1, the V gene TRBV12-5, with 7 bases matching TRBD1. The length of the CDR3 is 14 residues. Germline V gene lookup returns CDR1 LGHNT and CDR2 FRNRAP. The V gene end was trimmed by 3 bases and the J gene end by 2 bases; junction bases not matched to a gene: 1. The CDR3 region has the DNA TGTGCTAGTGGTTTAGGGGGCACCTACAATGAGCAGTTCTTC. Its protein product is CASGLGGTYNEQFF.

CDR3 residues: CSGERSSYNEQFF. The CDR3 nucleotides are TGCAGTGGGGAACGAAGCTCCTACAATGAGCAGTTCTTC. The rearrangement links TRBV20-1 to TRBJ2-1; no definite D call. Germline V gene data show CDR1 as DFQATT and CDR2 as SNEGSKA (reference sequence). V lost 7 bases and J 0 bases, leaving 10 bases between the germline ends. The CDR3 contains 13 residues.

This clonotype was counted between two and nine times. The chain recombines TRBV9 with TRBJ2-7; D perhaps matches TRBD2 (5 bases). V lost 0 bases, J lost 2 bases, and 12 bases lay in between. The CDR3 length is 15 residues. Germline V gene data show CDR1 as SGDLS and CDR2 as YYNGEE. The CDR3 DNA reads as TGTGCCAGCAGCGTAGGTGGGAGTGGAACCTACGAGCAGTACTTC. It translates to CASSVGGSGTYEQYF. Supplemented by reference TRBV9 and TRBJ2-7, the full variable domain reads DSGVTQTPKHLITATGQRVTLRCSPRSGDLSVYWYQQSLDQGLQFLIQYYNGEERAKGNILERFSAQQFPDLHSELNLSSLELGDSALYFCASSVGGSGTYEQYFGPGTRLTVT.

V gene TRBV5-1 combines with J gene TRBJ2-3; D not resolved. The length of the CDR3 is 13 residues. Trimming took off 5 bases at V and 4 bases at J, with 11 bases between the two ends. The germline gives CDR1 SGHRS, CDR2 YFSETQ. This chain's CDR3 is CASSNPVSDTQYF. The CDR3 DNA reads TGCGCCAGCAGTAACCCCGTTTCAGATACGCAGTATTTT.

The chain links TRBV29-1 to TRBJ2-5; 9 positions match TRBD1. Germline trimming cut 7 bases from V and 11 bases from J; bases unmatched to any gene: 17. Germline values: CDR1 SQVTM, CDR2 ANQGSEA. The CDR3 covers 14 residues. The CDR3 is CSGSGTGFYNEQYF. Here the CDR3 DNA reads TGCAGCGGTTCCGGGACAGGGTTTTACAATGAGCAGTACTTC.

V and J are TRBV10-3 and TRBJ2-3, with a possible D match to TRBD1 (5 bases). The V and J ends lost 8 bases and 2 bases respectively, with 17 bases between them. This CDR3 contains 15 residues. Germline V gene sequence: CDR1 ENHRY, CDR2 SYGVKD. The CDR3, as DNA: TGTGCCATCGCGCCGGACACATCCCCCACAGATACGCAGTATTTT. Protein sequence: CAIAPDTSPTDTQYF.